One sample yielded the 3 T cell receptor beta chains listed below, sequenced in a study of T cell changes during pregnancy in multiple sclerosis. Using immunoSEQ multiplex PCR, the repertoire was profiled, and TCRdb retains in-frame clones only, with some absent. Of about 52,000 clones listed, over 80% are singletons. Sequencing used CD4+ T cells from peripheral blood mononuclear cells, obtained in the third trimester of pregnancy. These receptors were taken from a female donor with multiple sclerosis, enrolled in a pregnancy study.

The CDR3 is CASSPTGRETQYF. CDR3 nucleotides: TGTGCCAGCAGCCCCACAGGACGGGAGACCCAGTACTTC. The chain recombines TRBV7-3 with TRBJ2-5; the D gene is possibly TRBD1 (5 bases). Germline loops: CDR1 SGHTA, CDR2 FQGTGA. Between the trimmed V and J ends, which lost 5 bases and 5 bases, there was a span of 12 bases. This CDR3 is built from 13 residues.

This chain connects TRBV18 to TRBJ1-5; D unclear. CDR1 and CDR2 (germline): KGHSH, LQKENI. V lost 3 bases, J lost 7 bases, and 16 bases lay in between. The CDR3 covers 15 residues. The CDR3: CASSPKDGLRQPQHF. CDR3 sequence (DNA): TGTGCCAGCTCACCTAAGGACGGACTTCGGCAGCCCCAGCATTTT. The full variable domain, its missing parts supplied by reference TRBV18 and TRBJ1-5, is NAGVMQNPRHLVRRRGQEARLRCSPMKGHSHVYWYRQLPEEGLKFMVYLQKENIIDESGMPKERFSAEFPKEGPSILRIQQVVRGDSAAYFCASSPKDGLRQPQHFGDGTRLSIL.

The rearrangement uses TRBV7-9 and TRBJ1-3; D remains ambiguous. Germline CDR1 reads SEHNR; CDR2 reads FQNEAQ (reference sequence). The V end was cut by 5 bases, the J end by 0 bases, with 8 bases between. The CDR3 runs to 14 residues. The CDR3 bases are TGTGCCAGCAGCACTAGTAGCTCTGGAAACACCATATATTTT. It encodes CASSTSSSGNTIYF. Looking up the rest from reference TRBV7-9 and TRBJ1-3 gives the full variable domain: DTGVSQNPRHKITKRGQNVTFRCDPISEHNRLYWYRQTLGQGPEFLTYFQNEAQLEKSRLLSDRFSAERPKGSFSTLEIQRTEQGDSAMYLCASSTSSSGNTIYFGEGSWLTVV.